This T cell receptor (beta chain) was sequenced for a study of CD8 T cells in Susac syndrome. Study results and limitations: Clonal expansion was missing from Susac syndrome CD4+ T cell repertoires.

TCR beta sequencing covered blood CD8+ and CD4+ T cells. The authors negatively isolated CD8+ and CD4+ T cells and FACS-enriched TEMRA cells. RNA totalling roughly 0.45 to 1 ug underwent reverse transcription with random hexamers. TCRdb processed the immunoSEQ multiplex PCR reads anew with MiXCR; each CDR3 protein has one entry. The repertoire holds approximately 160,000 distinct CDR3 sequences, with 90% to 97% as singletons. Deletions cut 8 bases from V and 7 bases from J, with 15 bases between. Germline CDR1 and CDR2: SEHNR and FQNEAQ (reference sequence). CDR3 length: 13 residues. In the case of this clonotype: Its antigen is currently unknown.

The material sequenced was CD4+ T cells from PBMCs. The V call is TRBV7-9, the J call TRBJ2-1; D is perhaps TRBD2 (6 bases). This TCR was sampled from a human donor with Susac syndrome. The CDR3, as DNA: TGTGCCAGCGCACCCTCGGGGGAAAATGAGCAGTTCTTC. It specifies CASAPSGENEQFF.